What follows is one T cell receptor beta chain and its context. The sample comes from a study of blood T cell repertoires in COVID-19. Study details: COVID-19 samples collected from the United States, Italy and Spain covered acute and convalescent phases.

The J segment lost 3 bases and the V segment lost 3 bases, leaving 9 bases of the junction unmatched. Germline V gene data show CDR1 as SQVTM and CDR2 as ANQGSEA. This CDR3 has 15 amino acids. The method was immunoSEQ multiplex PCR; TCRdb's version includes in-frame clones alone and lacks a portion of them. This sample yields about 280,000 clones, of which over 75% are seen a single time; roughly 15% belongs to the top ten. The clonotype comes from a human donor in a cohort sampled during active COVID-19. The sequenced sample consisted of peripheral blood. This chain links TRBV29-1 with TRBJ2-7; 9 nucleotides match TRBD2. Here the CDR3 reads CSVETYLTSGYEQYF. CDR3 coding DNA: TGCAGCGTTGAGACTTATCTGACTAGCGGCTACGAGCAGTACTTC.